This paragraph reports one T cell receptor (beta chain). Its cognate antigen is unknown. V was cut by 0 bases and J by 10 bases, with 14 bases left in between. The CDR3 consists of 15 residues. CDR1 and CDR2 (germline): SGHNT, YYREEE (reference sequence). This record comes from a study of T cell responses to AZD1222 COVID-19 vaccine. Study results and limitations: Donors were mostly white British, more females; clonal diversity possibly underestimated. In all cases, repertoires were sampled only after the peak T cell response. Rises in breadth and depth of Spike-specific TCRs came after two AZD1222 doses.

The repertoire was sequenced with immunoSEQ multiplex PCR; TCRdb's copy has only in-frame clones and lacks some. The data contain around 87,000 clones, roughly nine tenths of them singletons. Combined were second doses at about 4 or about 12 weeks. This sequence originates from an adult who received the AZD1222 COVID-19 vaccine. The chain is built from TRBV5-4 and TRBJ1-6; D gene ambiguous. The specimen was peripheral blood, collected 28 days after the second AZD1222 dose. CDR3: CASSLEAGNGSPLHF. As DNA, the CDR3 is TGTGCCAGCAGCTTGGAGGCGGGTAATGGGTCACCCCTCCACTTT.